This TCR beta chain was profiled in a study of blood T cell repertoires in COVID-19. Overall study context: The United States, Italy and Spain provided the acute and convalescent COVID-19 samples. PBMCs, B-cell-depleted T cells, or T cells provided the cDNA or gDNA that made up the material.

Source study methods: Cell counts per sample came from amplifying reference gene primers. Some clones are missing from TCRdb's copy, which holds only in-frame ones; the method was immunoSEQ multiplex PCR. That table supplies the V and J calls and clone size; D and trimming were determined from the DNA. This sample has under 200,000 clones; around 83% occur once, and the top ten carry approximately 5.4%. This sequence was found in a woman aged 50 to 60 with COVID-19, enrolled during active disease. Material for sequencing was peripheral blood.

CDR3 bases: TGTGCCAGCAGTGAAGCGCTTGGGGGGGGCACTGAAGCTTTCTTT. It codes for CASSEALGGGTEAFF. The chain recombines TRBV2 with TRBJ1-1, with D possibly being TRBD1 (5 bases). Between the trimmed V and J ends, which lost 0 bases and 4 bases, there was a span of 12 bases. The CDR3 has 15 amino acids. Germline V gene lookup returns CDR1 SNHLY and CDR2 FYNNEI.